These T cell receptor beta chains were read from a single sample in a study of T-cell reconstitution after alpha-beta-depleted transplantation in children. MiXCR, run by TCRdb on the PCR reads, gives a single entry per CDR3 protein. The table records about 980,000 distinct CDR3 sequences, about 30% of them present only once. Sequenced material: PBMCs, mostly from graft donor cells, taken 360 days after TCRalphabeta/CD19-depleted stem cell transplant. These receptors all stem from a boy in the first two years of life who had a stem cell transplant for SCID, so the T cells may come from the graft donor. Each CDR3 is given with its conserved first and last residue. A D gene is named only where the DNA matches it firmly. For some rows the clone size is stated as once, few or many, or as a class when expanded; others skip it.

clone size: few
J gene: TRBJ2-1
D gene: NA
V gene: TRBV20-1
CDR3 DNA: TGCAGTGCTGAGGGCAATGAGCAGTTCTTC
CDR3 protein: CSAEGNEQFF

clone size: NA
J gene: TRBJ2-3
D gene: NA
V gene: TRBV20-1
CDR3 DNA: TGCAGTGCTAGAGATTGGGGGGCCCCAGATACGCAGTATTTT
CDR3 protein: CSARDWGAPDTQYF

clone size: once
J gene: TRBJ2-1
D gene: NA
V gene: TRBV15
CDR3 DNA: TGTGCCACCAGCAGAGATAGCGGCCTAGCTGGAAGTAATGAGCAGTTCTTC
CDR3 protein: CATSRDSGLAGSNEQFF

clone size: NA
J gene: TRBJ2-7
D gene: TRBD2
V gene: TRBV3-1
CDR3 DNA: TGTGCCACGGGACTAGCGGGGATCAACGAGCAGTACTTC
CDR3 protein: CATGLAGINEQYF

clone size: NA
J gene: TRBJ1-6
D gene: NA
V gene: TRBV7-9
CDR3 DNA: TGTGCCAGCAGCTCGGGCCAGGGCCTAATTAATTCACCCCTCCACTTT
CDR3 protein: CASSSGQGLINSPLHF

clone size: NA
J gene: TRBJ2-7
D gene: NA
V gene: TRBV25-1
CDR3 DNA: TGTGCCAGCAGTTCACGTTTGGCCAAGGGTGAGCAGTACTTC
CDR3 protein: CASSSRLAKGEQYF

clone size: few
J gene: TRBJ1-4
D gene: TRBD1
V gene: TRBV27
CDR3 DNA: TGTGCCAGCAGCCTGGACCGGGACAGGCCTAATGAAAAACTGTTTTTT
CDR3 protein: CASSLDRDRPNEKLFF

clone size: NA
J gene: TRBJ1-5
D gene: NA
V gene: TRBV7-8
CDR3 DNA: TGTGCCAGCAGCTTCCAGGGACGGGGTCAGCCCCAGCATTTT
CDR3 protein: CASSFQGRGQPQHF

clone size: NA
J gene: TRBJ2-1
D gene: NA
V gene: TRBV5-1
CDR3 DNA: TGCGCCAGCAGAGGAGAGAGGGAGCAGTTCTTC
CDR3 protein: CASRGEREQFF

clone size: NA
J gene: TRBJ2-1
D gene: NA
V gene: TRBV7-2
CDR3 DNA: TGTGCCAGCAGCACCATTAGCGAGCCCTACAATGAGCAGTTCTTC
CDR3 protein: CASSTISEPYNEQFF

clone size: few
J gene: TRBJ2-7
D gene: NA
V gene: TRBV5-1
CDR3 DNA: TGCGCCAGCAGCGTAAGTACAGGCCCCTACTACGAGCAGTACTTC
CDR3 protein: CASSVSTGPYYEQYF

clone size: NA
J gene: TRBJ2-4
D gene: NA
V gene: TRBV10-3
CDR3 DNA: TGTGCCATCAGCCCACTAGAGGGGCAAAACATTCAGTACTTC
CDR3 protein: CAISPLEGQNIQYF

clone size: NA
J gene: TRBJ2-1
D gene: TRBD2
V gene: TRBV29-1
CDR3 DNA: TGCAGCGTAGGTACCGGGACTAGCCTGAGGGATGAGCAGTTCTTC
CDR3 protein: CSVGTGTSLRDEQFF

clone size: NA
J gene: TRBJ1-3
D gene: NA
V gene: TRBV5-5
CDR3 DNA: TGTGCCAGCAGCTTGGTAAAACCTCCTGGAAACACCATATATTTT
CDR3 protein: CASSLVKPPGNTIYF

clone size: few
J gene: TRBJ2-3
D gene: NA
V gene: TRBV6-2/TRBV6-3
CDR3 DNA: TGTGCCAGCAGCACCCGGGACATTAGCACAGATACGCAGTATTTT
CDR3 protein: CASSTRDISTDTQYF

clone size: NA
J gene: TRBJ2-7
D gene: TRBD2
V gene: TRBV5-6
CDR3 DNA: TGTGCCAGCAGCCCAGGGGGACTAGCGGGGGCCGAGAGCTCCTACGAGCAGTACTTC
CDR3 protein: CASSPGGLAGAESSYEQYF

clone size: NA
J gene: TRBJ1-2
D gene: TRBD1
V gene: TRBV5-1
CDR3 DNA: TGCGCCAGCAGCCGAGGCGGGACAGTCACACTGGGGGGCTACACCTTC
CDR3 protein: CASSRGGTVTLGGYTF

clone size: NA
J gene: TRBJ1-2
D gene: NA
V gene: TRBV29-1
CDR3 DNA: TGCAGCGGGGCAGATAGTTGGGACTATGGCTACACCTTC
CDR3 protein: CSGADSWDYGYTF

clone size: few
J gene: TRBJ2-6
D gene: NA
V gene: TRBV4-1
CDR3 DNA: TGCGCCAGCAGACCTACAGGGACTGGGGCCAACGTCCTGACTTTC
CDR3 protein: CASRPTGTGANVLTF

clone size: few
J gene: TRBJ2-1
D gene: NA
V gene: TRBV10-3
CDR3 DNA: TGTGCCGGAGGGGGGGGTACCCTTTACAATGAGCAGTTCTTC
CDR3 protein: CAGGGGTLYNEQFF

clone size: once
J gene: TRBJ2-1
D gene: NA
V gene: TRBV6-4
CDR3 DNA: TGTGCCAGCACGGCTAGCAAATACAATGAGCAGTTCTTC
CDR3 protein: CASTASKYNEQFF

clone size: NA
J gene: TRBJ2-1
D gene: NA
V gene: TRBV28
CDR3 DNA: TGTGCCAGCAGGCCGGGCAGCCGGGAAAGGAATGAGCAGTTCTTC
CDR3 protein: CASRPGSRERNEQFF

clone size: NA
J gene: TRBJ2-7
D gene: TRBD1
V gene: TRBV5-1
CDR3 DNA: TGCGCCAGCAGCAATACAGGGGCCGGCTACGAGCAGTACTTC
CDR3 protein: CASSNTGAGYEQYF

clone size: many
J gene: TRBJ2-5
D gene: NA
V gene: TRBV12-3/TRBV12-4
CDR3 DNA: TGTGCCAGCACAGGGCACGGTGAGACCCAGTACTTC
CDR3 protein: CASTGHGETQYF

clone size: NA
J gene: TRBJ2-7
D gene: NA
V gene: TRBV14
CDR3 DNA: TGTGCCAGCAGCCTTAGACAGGCCCTCGACGAGCAGTACTTC
CDR3 protein: CASSLRQALDEQYF

clone size: few
J gene: TRBJ2-7
D gene: NA
V gene: TRBV5-1
CDR3 DNA: TGCGCCAGCAGCTTGGATGGGTTCTCACCCTACGAGCAGTACTTC
CDR3 protein: CASSLDGFSPYEQYF

clone size: NA
J gene: TRBJ2-5
D gene: TRBD2
V gene: TRBV20-1
CDR3 DNA: TGCAGTGCCCTGACTAGCGGGGAAAGAGAGACCCAGTACTTC
CDR3 protein: CSALTSGERETQYF

clone size: many
J gene: TRBJ2-1
D gene: TRBD2
V gene: TRBV7-3
CDR3 DNA: TGTGCCAGCAGCTTATTGCCTAGCGGGGCTGATCGCTCCTACAATGAGCAGTTCTTC
CDR3 protein: CASSLLPSGADRSYNEQFF

clone size: NA
J gene: TRBJ2-1
D gene: NA
V gene: TRBV20-1
CDR3 DNA: TGCAGTGGTCACAGGACTGCAATTGATGAGCAGTTCTTC
CDR3 protein: CSGHRTAIDEQFF

clone size: few
J gene: TRBJ1-5
D gene: NA
V gene: TRBV7-2
CDR3 DNA: TGTGCCAGCAGCTTTACAGTCAGGGGCGACAATCAGCCCCAGCATTTT
CDR3 protein: CASSFTVRGDNQPQHF

clone size: NA
J gene: TRBJ2-7
D gene: NA
V gene: TRBV29-1
CDR3 DNA: TGCAGCACTAGGACAGAAAACTCCTACGAGCAGTACTTC
CDR3 protein: CSTRTENSYEQYF

clone size: few
J gene: TRBJ2-3
D gene: NA
V gene: TRBV7-2
CDR3 DNA: TGTGCCAGCAGCTTAGGGCCGCAGGATACGCAGTATTTT
CDR3 protein: CASSLGPQDTQYF

clone size: NA
J gene: TRBJ1-5
D gene: NA
V gene: TRBV5-7
CDR3 DNA: TGTGCCAGCAGCCGAGGGGGGGGCGGGGTCAGCAATCAGCCCCAGCATTTT
CDR3 protein: CASSRGGGGVSNQPQHF

clone size: NA
J gene: TRBJ2-7
D gene: NA
V gene: TRBV6-5
CDR3 DNA: TGTGCCAGCAGTGAGATCCCTAGCGAGCAGTACTTC
CDR3 protein: CASSEIPSEQYF

clone size: NA
J gene: TRBJ1-1
D gene: TRBD1
V gene: TRBV4-1
CDR3 DNA: TGCGCCAGCAGCCATAAGACAGGGGCGAACACTGAAGCTTTCTTT
CDR3 protein: CASSHKTGANTEAFF

clone size: NA
J gene: TRBJ1-1
D gene: NA
V gene: TRBV12-3/TRBV12-4
CDR3 DNA: TGTGCCAGCAGATTAGCCAGCGGCACTGAAGCTTTCTTT
CDR3 protein: CASRLASGTEAFF

clone size: few
J gene: TRBJ1-1
D gene: NA
V gene: TRBV6-5
CDR3 DNA: TGTGCCAGCAGGGGCAGGGATACTGAAGCTTTCTTT
CDR3 protein: CASRGRDTEAFF

clone size: NA
J gene: TRBJ2-5
D gene: NA
V gene: TRBV19
CDR3 DNA: TGTGCCAGTAGTAATGACGGGTCCGAGACCCAGTACTTC
CDR3 protein: CASSNDGSETQYF

clone size: once
J gene: TRBJ2-1
D gene: TRBD2
V gene: TRBV2
CDR3 DNA: TGTGCCAGCAGTGTGTTAGGACTAGCGGACAATGAGCAGTTCTTC
CDR3 protein: CASSVLGLADNEQFF

clone size: many
J gene: TRBJ2-7
D gene: TRBD1
V gene: TRBV12-3/TRBV12-4
CDR3 DNA: TGTGCCAGCAGTTTAGGGGGACAGTTCCCCGACGAGCAGTACTTC
CDR3 protein: CASSLGGQFPDEQYF

clone size: NA
J gene: TRBJ2-1
D gene: NA
V gene: TRBV28
CDR3 DNA: TGTGCCAGCAGTTTACGACTAGGAGTCGGAAATGAGCAGTTCTTC
CDR3 protein: CASSLRLGVGNEQFF

clone size: NA
J gene: TRBJ2-5
D gene: NA
V gene: TRBV29-1
CDR3 DNA: TGCAGCGTACGGTCCCCCCAGGGAGAGGGAGAGACCCAGTACTTC
CDR3 protein: CSVRSPQGEGETQYF

clone size: NA
J gene: TRBJ2-1
D gene: NA
V gene: TRBV29-1
CDR3 DNA: TGCAGCGTCGACCTTTTAGGGGCAAAGTACTCCTACAATGAGCAGTTCTTC
CDR3 protein: CSVDLLGAKYSYNEQFF

clone size: NA
J gene: TRBJ2-1
D gene: TRBD1
V gene: TRBV7-3
CDR3 DNA: TGTGCCAGCAGCTTATGGCTAGACAGGGTCGGTTATAGCGAGCAGTTCTTC
CDR3 protein: CASSLWLDRVGYSEQFF

clone size: once
J gene: TRBJ1-2
D gene: NA
V gene: TRBV10-3
CDR3 DNA: TGTGCCATCAACAACAGAACCCGGGATGGCTACACCTTC
CDR3 protein: CAINNRTRDGYTF

clone size: few
J gene: TRBJ2-5
D gene: NA
V gene: TRBV5-1
CDR3 DNA: TGCGCCAGCAGCAACGGTGTGACAGGCTCCCAAGAGACCCAGTACTTC
CDR3 protein: CASSNGVTGSQETQYF

clone size: NA
J gene: TRBJ2-1
D gene: TRBD1
V gene: TRBV12-5
CDR3 DNA: TGTGCTAGTGGTTTGGTGGAAGGGACAGGGAGGAGTGAGCAGTTCTTC
CDR3 protein: CASGLVEGTGRSEQFF

clone size: few
J gene: TRBJ2-6
D gene: TRBD2
V gene: TRBV5-1
CDR3 DNA: TGCGCCAGCAGCCCGGGGACTAGCGGGGCGCCCCGTTACTCTGGGGCCAACGTCCTGACTTTC
CDR3 protein: CASSPGTSGAPRYSGANVLTF

clone size: NA
J gene: TRBJ2-1
D gene: NA
V gene: TRBV15
CDR3 DNA: TGTGCCACCAGCTGGGTGGAAGGACTTGAGCAGTTCTTC
CDR3 protein: CATSWVEGLEQFF

clone size: NA
J gene: TRBJ2-3
D gene: NA
V gene: TRBV7-2
CDR3 DNA: TGTGCCAGCAGCACAGACCACGCAGATACGCAGTATTTT
CDR3 protein: CASSTDHADTQYF

clone size: NA
J gene: TRBJ2-5
D gene: NA
V gene: TRBV6-5
CDR3 DNA: TGTGCCAGCAGTTACGCAGGGGGGGTCCAAGAGACCCAGTACTTC
CDR3 protein: CASSYAGGVQETQYF